Each of the 4 T cell receptor beta chains below was sequenced from the same sample in a study of T cells in Graves' hyperthyroidism and ophthalmopathy. Amplification of TCR beta CDR3 regions used RNA as the template. The study used the HTBI primer set for a first-round RT-PCR of the TCR CDR3. MiXCR was run by TCRdb on the multiplex PCR reads, yielding one entry per CDR3 protein. There are about half a million distinct CDR3 sequences in the sample; about 15% occur only once, and 25% to 30% lies in the top ten. The material sequenced was blood. These receptors all come from a woman younger than 45 with Graves' ophthalmopathy.

This clonotype has only a few counts. This chain links TRBV9 with TRBJ2-2; maybe TRBD2 (6 bases). Germline lookup yields CDR1 SGDLS and CDR2 YYNGEE. V was shortened by 0 bases and J by 1 base, with 10 bases between the two germline ends. The CDR3 has 16 residues. The chain's CDR3 is CASSVAGGKNTGELFF. The DNA for the CDR3 is TGTGCCAGCAGCGTAGCTGGCGGGAAGAACACCGGGGAGCTGTTTTTT.

This clonotype was observed a few times. This chain uses TRBV27 with TRBJ2-7; 8 positions agree with TRBD2. Germline V gene lookup returns CDR1 MNHEY and CDR2 SMNVEV (reference sequence). V lost 4 bases, J lost 9 bases, and 8 bases stayed unmatched. The CDR3 loop spans 13 amino acids. CDR3 sequence (DNA): TGTGCCAGCAGTTATACCGGGAGGGGGGTGCAGTACTTC. This translates into CASSYTGRGVQYF.

The V and J genes are TRBV24-1 and TRBJ2-1, with D unresolved. There are 14 residues in the CDR3. Germline V CDR1 and CDR2: KGHDR, SFDVKD. Trimming stripped 1 base from V and 7 bases from J, with 10 bases between. The CDR3 DNA reads as TGTGCCACCAGTGATTTCCTGGGGTTGAATGAGCAGTTCTTC. Its translation is CATSDFLGLNEQFF.

Only a few counts were recorded for this clonotype. This chain joins TRBV9 and TRBJ2-7; D perhaps matches TRBD2 (5 bases). The germline V gene encodes CDR1 SGDLS and CDR2 YYNGEE. The CDR3 has 15 residues. V was cut by 0 bases and J by 4 bases, with 14 bases left in between. CDR3 amino acids: CASSVDLLESYEQYF. In DNA, the CDR3 is TGTGCCAGCAGCGTAGACCTACTAGAATCGTACGAGCAGTACTTC.